These 21 T cell receptor beta chains share one sample of origin, sequenced in a study of T cells in Graves' hyperthyroidism and ophthalmopathy. TCR beta CDR3 regions were amplified from RNA. The HTBI primer set served for first-round RT-PCR of the TCR CDR3. TCRdb independently ran MiXCR on the multiplex PCR reads; one entry per CDR3 protein. The profile shows hundreds of thousands of distinct CDR3 sequences, under 15% of them singletons. The sequencing input was blood. These receptors all come from a middle-aged woman with Graves' ophthalmopathy.

This clonotype was seen many times. The chain uses TRBV20-1 and TRBJ2-7; D remains ambiguous. V lost 0 bases and J 5 bases, leaving 5 bases between the germline ends. Germline V gene lookup returns CDR1 DFQATT and CDR2 SNEGSKA (reference sequence). This CDR3 comprises 11 residues. The CDR3 DNA follows: TGCAGTGCTAGAGATTGGGACGAGCAGTACTTC. Translation: CSARDWDEQYF.

The table lists this clonotype with a few counts. The V call is TRBV12-3 or TRBV12-4, the J call TRBJ2-6, with D perhaps assigned TRBD1 or TRBD2 (5 bases each). The CDR3 runs 15 residues. The V gene lost 2 bases and the J gene lost 4 bases, with 9 bases spanning the gap. This CDR3 is CASSLNGTGANVLTF. DNA of the CDR3: TGTGCCAGCAGTTTAAATGGGACCGGGGCCAACGTCCTGACTTTC.

CDR3 loop: CASSQSGTGNYGYTF. In DNA form, the CDR3 reads TGTGCCAGCAGCCAAAGCGGGACAGGGAATTATGGCTACACCTTC. The V gene is TRBV3-1, the J gene TRBJ1-2, with 9 bases identical to TRBD1. The CDR3 loop spans 15 amino acids. Trimming removed 2 bases from V and 5 bases from J; junction bases left unmatched: 6. The germline CDR1 and CDR2 sequences are LGHDT and YNNKEL (reference sequence).

This clonotype has a count of ten or more. This chain joins TRBV6-2 or TRBV6-3 and TRBJ2-7, with D perhaps TRBD2 (6 bases). V gave up 2 bases and J gave up 0 bases, with 11 bases separating them. This CDR3 region has 15 residues. Germline CDR1 and CDR2: MNHEY and SVGEGT. CDR3 DNA: TGTGCCAGCAGTTACGCTCTAGCGCGCTCCTACGAGCAGTACTTC. This encodes CASSYALARSYEQYF.

The chain carries TRBV15 and TRBJ2-6; D is perhaps TRBD1 (5 bases). Germline lookup yields CDR1 LNHNV and CDR2 YYDKDF (reference sequence). There are 17 residues in the CDR3. Trimming shortened V by 3 bases and J by 0 bases, and 12 bases separated the two germline ends. CDR3 region: CATSSQRQSSGANVLTF. Here the CDR3 DNA reads TGTGCCACCAGCAGCCAACGACAGAGCTCTGGGGCCAACGTCCTGACTTTC.

This clonotype was counted only a few times. The chain recombines TRBV19 with TRBJ1-1; the D is unclear. The CDR3 has 13 residues. The germline gives CDR1 LNHDA, CDR2 SQIVND (reference sequence). The V gene lost 1 base and the J gene lost 2 bases, with 5 bases spanning the gap. The chain's CDR3 is CASSIVDNTEAFF. Here the CDR3 DNA reads TGTGCCAGTAGTATAGTAGACAACACTGAAGCTTTCTTT.

The table lists this clonotype with many counts. V is TRBV30 and J is TRBJ2-7, with D maybe TRBD2 (6 bases). Trimming left V 0 bases short and J 0 bases short, with 12 bases between. Germline CDR1 and CDR2: GTSNPN and SVGIG (reference sequence). The CDR3 is made up of 15 amino acids. This chain's CDR3 is CAWSVHAGYSYEQYF. The CDR3 nucleotides read TGTGCCTGGAGTGTACATGCGGGATACTCCTACGAGCAGTACTTC.

This clonotype has a handful of counts. The chain combines TRBV2 with TRBJ1-5; weak D call: TRBD1 (6 bases). This CDR3 is built from 13 residues. Germline V gene data show CDR1 as SNHLY and CDR2 as FYNNEI. The V end was cut by 7 bases, the J end by 5 bases, with 12 bases between. The CDR3: CASKRDTYQPQHF. In nucleotides, the CDR3 is TGTGCCAGCAAGAGGGACACATATCAGCCCCAGCATTTT.

The V and J genes are TRBV7-2 and TRBJ2-7; D not certain. The V gene lost 5 bases and the J gene lost 7 bases, with 12 bases spanning the gap. The germline V gene encodes CDR1 SGHTA and CDR2 FQGNSA. This CDR3 region has 12 residues. The CDR3 nucleotides are TGTGCCAGCAGCAACTACAGAGATGAGCAGTACTTC. Protein: CASSNYRDEQYF.

V and J are TRBV7-9 and TRBJ2-7; TRBD1 matches 7 bases. Trimming at V came to 3 bases and at J to 5 bases, leaving 10 bases not matched to a gene. The germline gives CDR1 SEHNR, CDR2 FQNEAQ (reference sequence). This CDR3 region has 15 residues. This chain's CDR3 is CASSFAQGESDEQYF. DNA for the CDR3: TGTGCCAGCAGCTTTGCGCAGGGGGAGAGTGACGAGCAGTACTTC.

Only one count was recorded for this clonotype. The chain carries TRBV20-1 and TRBJ1-2, with D perhaps TRBD1 (5 bases). Germline V gene lookup returns CDR1 DFQATT and CDR2 SNEGSKA (reference sequence). Trimming cost V 0 bases and J 5 bases, with 19 bases left between them. The CDR3 is 16 amino acids. CDR3 nucleotides: TGCAGTGCTAGAGATCCGACAGCACGAGACCTTTATGGCTACACCTTC. Translated, it gives CSARDPTARDLYGYTF.

This clonotype has ten or more counts. V is TRBV29-1 and J is TRBJ1-1; D ambiguous. The germline CDR1 and CDR2 sequences are SQVTM and ANQGSEA. Trimming stripped 2 bases from V and 3 bases from J, with 10 bases between. The CDR3 covers 13 residues. Here the CDR3 DNA reads TGCAGCGTTGAAACCAGCCTGGACACTGAAGCTTTCTTT. It translates to CSVETSLDTEAFF. Full variable domain (rest looked up from reference TRBV29-1 and TRBJ1-1): SAVISQKPSRDICQRGTSLTIQCQVDSQVTMMFWYRQQPGQSLTLIATANQGSEATYESGFVIDKFPISRPNLTFSTLTVSNMSPEDSSIYLCSVETSLDTEAFFGQGTRLTVV.

This clonotype was seen at least ten times. This chain joins TRBV12-3 or TRBV12-4 and TRBJ2-4; tentative D call: TRBD1 (5 bases). This CDR3 spans 15 amino acids. Trimming stripped 4 bases from V and 0 bases from J, with 10 bases between. The CDR3 here is CASSWGSLAKNIQYF. CDR3 in DNA: TGTGCCAGCAGTTGGGGCAGTCTAGCCAAAAACATTCAGTACTTC.

V usage is TRBV30 and J usage is TRBJ2-1; 8 bases map to TRBD2. After removal of 2 bases from V and 0 bases from J, the junction contained 0 bases not matched to a gene. This CDR3 is built from 14 residues. Germline lookup yields CDR1 GTSNPN and CDR2 SVGIG (reference sequence). CDR3 sequence reads: CAWSSGSSYNEQFF. CDR3 DNA sequence: TGTGCCTGGAGTAGCGGGAGCTCCTACAATGAGCAGTTCTTC.

This clonotype was recorded at least ten times. J is TRBJ2-7 and V is TRBV6-9, with D tentatively TRBD2 (6 bases). The germline V gene has CDR1 MNHGY and CDR2 SVAAGI. V lost 4 bases, J lost 3 bases, and 37 bases lay in between. The CDR3 runs 22 residues. CDR3 sequence (DNA): TGTGCCAGCAGTTTATTCGCTATATCTCCCGGTCGCCGGGAGAAGGGCTACTACGAGCAGTACTTC. Protein sequence: CASSLFAISPGRREKGYYEQYF.

This clonotype was counted a single time. The chain couples TRBV20-1 to TRBJ2-7, with 9 bases identical to TRBD2. CDR3 length: 13 amino acids. Germline loops: CDR1 DFQATT, CDR2 SNEGSKA (reference sequence). The V segment lost 6 bases and the J segment 6 bases; nucleotides outside the gene matches: 9. The CDR3 coding sequence is TGCAGTGCGAGGATAGCGGGAGTGGTCGAGCAGTACTTC. Translated: CSARIAGVVEQYF.

The chain uses TRBV28 and TRBJ1-2, with D perhaps matching TRBD1 (5 bases). V was clipped by 11 bases and J by 5 bases, with 18 bases between them. The germline CDR1 and CDR2 sequences are MDHEN and SYDVKM. CDR3 length: 13 amino acids. The CDR3 sequence: CAVFEGRGYGYTF. Written as DNA, the CDR3 is TGTGCCGTCTTTGAGGGGCGGGGGTATGGCTACACCTTC.

This clonotype was detected many times. The CDR3 sequence: CASSYGLAGGGETQYF. The CDR3 bases are TGTGCCAGCAGTTACGGGCTAGCGGGAGGGGGGGAGACCCAGTACTTC. V is TRBV6-5 and J is TRBJ2-5; TRBD2 matches 12 bases. This CDR3 has 16 residues. The germline V gene encodes CDR1 MNHEY and CDR2 SVGAGI. Trimming took 2 bases from V and 5 from J; bases not matched to a gene: 6.

Ten or more counts support this clonotype. The chain carries TRBV3-1 and TRBJ2-5; D gene uncertain. The CDR3 runs to 12 residues. Trimming removed 2 bases at V and 5 bases at J, with 6 bases between. Germline V gene data show CDR1 as LGHDT and CDR2 as YNNKEL (reference sequence). The CDR3 spells CASSQRLETQYF. The CDR3 DNA follows: TGTGCCAGCAGCCAACGACTGGAGACCCAGTACTTC.

This clonotype was seen ten or more times. CDR3 bases: TGTGCCATCAGTGATAGGGGGGGCGTAATCAACGAGCAGTACTTC. Amino acids: CAISDRGGVINEQYF. The rearrangement joins TRBV10-3 to TRBJ2-7; D may be TRBD2 (7 bases). Germline lookup yields CDR1 ENHRY and CDR2 SYGVKD. The CDR3 contains 15 residues. Trimming removed 3 bases at V and 5 bases at J, with 17 bases between.

CDR3 nucleotide sequence: TGCAGTGCTCAGGAATTGAACACCGGGGAGCAGTACTTC. Residues: CSAQELNTGEQYF. V gene TRBV20-1 combines with J gene TRBJ2-7; the D is unclear. V shed 5 bases and J shed 7 bases, with 18 bases lying between them. Germline CDR1 DFQATT, CDR2 SNEGSKA (reference sequence). The CDR3 covers 13 residues.